This T cell receptor (beta chain) was sequenced in a study of breast tumors, draining lymph nodes, adjacent tissues. Study results and caveats: Tumor and nontumor repertoires were significantly more similar in luminal-like than in basal-like breast cancer. Tumor repertoires ranked between lymph nodes and nontumor tissue in diversity, with V and J gene preferences. That most tumor T cells come from lymph nodes remained unproven.

Each CDR3 protein gets one entry after TCRdb re-called the multiplex PCR reads with MiXCR. The sample yields 150,000 to 250,000 distinct CDR3 sequences, about 32% seen once. V was pared by 4 bases and J by 6 bases, with 15 bases between. This CDR3 has 15 residues. Germline CDR1 reads LNHDA; CDR2 reads SQIVND (reference sequence). This clonotype was observed at least ten times. The antigen is unknown. The lymph nodes were axillary draining lymph nodes from breast cancer patients. The chain is built from TRBV19 and TRBJ2-2; D might be TRBD1 (6 bases). The TCR was taken from a female donor with breast cancer. Some clones in this sample may be carry-over from other donors' samples. Source material: axillary lymph node tissue. CDR3 in amino acids: CASSTTGKTAGELFF. DNA of the CDR3: TGTGCCAGTAGTACTACAGGGAAAACGGCCGGGGAGCTGTTTTTT. Together with reference TRBV19 and TRBJ2-2, the CDR3 gives the full variable domain: DGGITQSPKYLFRKEGQNVTLSCEQNLNHDAMYWYRQDPGQGLRLIYYSQIVNDFQKGDIAEGYSVSREKKESFPLTVTSAQKNPTAFYLCASSTTGKTAGELFFGEGSRLTVL.